This TCR beta chain was profiled in a study of T cell repertoires in cytomegalovirus infection. Regarding the study as a whole: Clonotypes of TCR beta that were HLA-C-restricted and CMV-specific dominated the ex vivo response. Cumulative frequency (of public TCR beta family members) identified carriers of CMV plus the relevant HLA.

In regard to this clonotype: Its antigen is undetermined. With a much larger clone just one base away, this may be a read error.

TCRdb re-called the reads through MiXCR, storing one row per CDR3 protein. The sample consists of tens of thousands of distinct CDR3 sequences, about 4.2% of them appearing once. The J segment lost 6 bases and the V segment lost 7 bases, leaving 7 bases of the junction unmatched. Looked up from germline, CDR1 is SGHTA and CDR2 is FQGNSA. There are 14 residues in the CDR3. The receptor was derived from a human donor in good health (CMV status not recorded). Some clones in this sample may be carry-over from other donors' samples. The rearrangement links TRBV7-2 to TRBJ2-1, with 9 bases lining up with TRBD1. Source material: PBMCs. The CDR3, as DNA: TGTGCCAGCAACCGGACAGGGGTTGGCAATGAGCAGTTCTTC. Translation gives CASNRTGVGNEQFF. The full variable domain, rest sourced from reference TRBV7-2 and TRBJ2-1, is GAGVSQSPSNKVTEKGKDVELRCDPISGHTALYWYRQSLGQGLEFLIYFQGNSAPDKSGLPSDRFSAERTGGSVSTLTIQRTQQEDSAVYLCASNRTGVGNEQFFGPGTRLTVL.